Presented here are 25 T cell receptor beta chains from one specimen sequenced in a study of CD8 T cells in ankylosing spondylitis. TCRdb ran MiXCR on the 5' RACE reads and lists one entry per CDR3 protein. The sample has some 71,000 distinct CDR3 sequences, about 5.4% seen once. The sequenced sample was blood, either unsorted or a sorted T cell fraction (not recorded which). The origin of the receptors is a male donor with ankylosing spondylitis or in good health (not recorded which).

In its sample, this clonotype was seen many times. The chain joins TRBV11-2 to TRBJ1-1; the D gene is possibly TRBD1 (5 bases). The CDR3 runs 17 residues. Germline V lookup: CDR1 SGHAT, CDR2 FQNNGV. V was trimmed by 5 bases and J by 0 bases, leaving 19 bases between them. For the CDR3, the DNA is TGTGCCAGCAGCCAAATGAAGGGTCAGGGCCTGAACACTGAAGCTTTCTTT. Its translation: CASSQMKGQGLNTEAFF.

Ten or more counts support this clonotype. The V gene is TRBV29-1, the J gene TRBJ2-2; D might be TRBD1 (6 bases). Trimming took off 4 bases at V and 4 bases at J, with 10 bases between the two ends. CDR1 SQVTM and CDR2 ANQGSEA come from the germline V gene. The CDR3 spans 13 residues. Here the CDR3 DNA reads TGCAGCGTTGGTCAGGGGTCCACCGGGGAGCTGTTTTTT. This codes for CSVGQGSTGELFF.

This clonotype was seen repeatedly, ten times or more. The chain carries TRBV3-1 and TRBJ2-7; D remains ambiguous. The V gene lost 3 bases and the J gene lost 2 bases, with 14 bases spanning the gap. Germline V gives CDR1 LGHDT, CDR2 YNNKEL (reference sequence). The CDR3 length is 15 residues. The CDR3 loop reads CASSQVGRPTYEQYF. The CDR3 bases are TGTGCCAGCAGCCAGGTTGGCCGGCCAACCTACGAGCAGTACTTC.

This clonotype showed up many times. CDR3 nucleotide sequence: TGCGCCAGCAGCTTGTTGGGACCGGCCTACAATGAGCAGTTCTTC. Translating gives CASSLLGPAYNEQFF. The chain is built from TRBV5-1 and TRBJ2-1; D possibly matches TRBD1 or TRBD2 (5 bases each). The CDR3 has 15 residues. CDR1 and CDR2 from the germline V gene are SGHRS and YFSETQ. Deletions cut 1 base from V and 2 bases from J, with 10 bases between.

This clonotype was observed many times. This chain links TRBV15 with TRBJ1-2, with no clear D. CDR3 size: 12 residues. Germline V gene lookup returns CDR1 LNHNV and CDR2 YYDKDF (reference sequence). Trimming removed 3 bases at V and 6 bases at J, with 8 bases between. As DNA, the CDR3 is TGTGCCACCAGCAGTCTCCGGGATGGCTACACCTTC. Its protein is CATSSLRDGYTF.

This clonotype was seen ten or more times. The chain couples TRBV29-1 to TRBJ2-7; D is possibly TRBD2 (5 bases). This CDR3 is built from 12 residues. Per germline, CDR1 SQVTM and CDR2 ANQGSEA. Trimming cost V 7 bases and J 5 bases, with 15 bases left between them. The CDR3 DNA follows: TGCAGCGCCAACGACGGGGAGCACGAGCAGTACTTC. It codes for CSANDGEHEQYF.

The sample holds many counts of this clonotype. The CDR3 DNA reads TGTGCCAGCAGCTATGTCGGGACTAGCGGGGGGGAAGAGACCCAGTACTTC. Residues: CASSYVGTSGGEETQYF. The chain employs TRBV5-5 and TRBJ2-5; TRBD2 matches at 16 bases. Looked up from germline, CDR1 is SGHKS and CDR2 is YYEKEE (reference sequence). The J segment lost 3 bases and the V segment lost 3 bases, leaving 5 bases of the junction unmatched. The CDR3 is 17 amino acids.

This clonotype was detected many times. V is TRBV7-2 and J is TRBJ2-7; D ambiguous. V was cut by 1 base and J by 3 bases, with 7 bases left in between. Germline V CDR1 and CDR2: SGHTA, FQGNSA. The CDR3 length is 13 residues. The CDR3 is CASSLGSLYEQYF. The CDR3 nucleotides are TGTGCCAGCAGCTTAGGGTCTCTCTACGAGCAGTACTTC.

This clonotype has at least ten counts. This sequence joins TRBV5-1 and TRBJ1-1; TRBD1 aligns across 8 bases. This CDR3 has 13 amino acids. CDR1 and CDR2 from the germline V gene are SGHRS and YFSETQ. Trimming took 7 bases from V and 1 from J; bases not matched to a gene: 3. The CDR3 region has the DNA TGCGCCAGCGCTGGACAGGGGAACACTGAAGCTTTCTTT. It yields the protein CASAGQGNTEAFF.

This clonotype occurred many times. This chain connects TRBV5-1 to TRBJ1-1; 7 positions match TRBD1. The V and J ends lost 8 bases and 5 bases, in that order; junction bases with no gene match: 9. Germline loops: CDR1 SGHRS, CDR2 YFSETQ. CDR3 length equals 13 residues. CDR3 in amino acids: CASSGGYDTEAFF. The CDR3 nucleotides read TGCGCCAGTTCAGGGGGATATGATACTGAAGCTTTCTTT.

This clonotype has a count of ten or more. The gene calls are TRBV5-1 and TRBJ2-7; D is tentatively TRBD1 or TRBD2 (6 bases each). V was clipped by 2 bases and J by 6 bases, with 18 bases between them. This CDR3 has 15 amino acids. Germline V gives CDR1 SGHRS, CDR2 YFSETQ. CDR3 in amino acids: CASSLEPGQAGEQYF. The CDR3 DNA follows: TGCGCCAGCAGCTTAGAGCCGGGACAAGCGGGCGAGCAGTACTTC. The whole variable domain, filled in from reference TRBV5-1 and TRBJ2-7, reads KAGVTQTPRYLIKTRGQQVTLSCSPISGHRSVSWYQQTPGQGLQFLFEYFSETQRNKGNFPGRFSGRQFSNSRSEMNVSTLELGDSALYLCASSLEPGQAGEQYFGPGTRLTVT.

In this sample, this clonotype turned up many times. The rearrangement links TRBV10-3 to TRBJ1-2; tentatively, D is TRBD1 (5 bases). The CDR3 is made up of 12 amino acids. Germline lookup yields CDR1 ENHRY and CDR2 SYGVKD. Between the trimmed V and J ends, which lost 3 bases and 8 bases, there was a span of 10 bases. The CDR3 here is CAISDGGEGYTF. CDR3 in DNA: TGTGCCATCAGTGACGGAGGGGAGGGCTACACCTTC.

Regarding this clonotype: Sequence at one end of the junction differs from germline and may be a read error. The rearrangement uses TRBV10-3 and TRBJ1-5, with no clear D. CDR3 size: 16 residues. Germline values: CDR1 ENHRY, CDR2 SYGVKD. CDR3 coding DNA: TGTGCCATCAGTGAGTCGGCTCCAGGTCGGGGTCAGCCCCAACATTTT. Its protein product is CAISESAPGRGQPQHF.

The table lists this clonotype with many counts. This rearrangement joins TRBV5-1 to TRBJ2-7; no firm D call. The germline V gene encodes CDR1 SGHRS and CDR2 YFSETQ. V shed 0 bases and J shed 2 bases, with 9 bases lying between them. The CDR3 contains 14 residues. CDR3 bases: TGCGCCAGCAGCTTGGATGTAGCCGCCTACGAGCAGTACTTC. It encodes CASSLDVAAYEQYF.

This clonotype was observed at least ten times. The CDR3 loop is CASSQEVGSPMNTGELFF. In nucleotides, the CDR3 is TGTGCCAGCAGCCAAGAAGTAGGAAGTCCTATGAACACCGGGGAGCTGTTTTTT. The J gene is TRBJ2-2, the V gene TRBV3-1; D is uncertain. CDR3 length: 18 amino acids. Trimming pared 0 bases from V and 1 base from J, leaving 15 bases between. Germline V lookup: CDR1 LGHDT, CDR2 YNNKEL (reference sequence).

This clonotype was found many times. The chain has TRBV20-1 and TRBJ2-7; no firm D call. CDR3 length: 13 amino acids. V lost 1 base, J lost 3 bases, and 10 bases lay in between. Germline assignment: CDR1 DFQATT and CDR2 SNEGSKA (reference sequence). CDR3 sequence: CSARVPEYYEQYF. The CDR3 region has the DNA TGCAGTGCTAGAGTACCGGAGTACTACGAGCAGTACTTC.

This clonotype was counted at least ten times. J is TRBJ2-7 and V is TRBV9; D is uncertain. Trimming took 0 bases from V and 6 from J, leaving 10 bases between them. Germline assignment: CDR1 SGDLS and CDR2 YYNGEE. CDR3 length equals 13 residues. CDR3: CASSVGVSTEQYF. As DNA, the CDR3 is TGTGCCAGCAGCGTAGGCGTCTCGACCGAGCAGTACTTC.

This clonotype has at least ten counts. The chain combines TRBV20-1 with TRBJ2-1, with TRBD1 identical over 11 bases. The CDR3 contains 15 residues. Germline CDR1 DFQATT, CDR2 SNEGSKA (reference sequence). Germline trimming cut 3 bases from V and 3 bases from J; bases unmatched to any gene: 4. This CDR3 reads CSASSGTGGYNEQFF. The CDR3 bases are TGCAGTGCTAGCTCCGGGACAGGGGGCTACAATGAGCAGTTCTTC.

This clonotype was seen at least ten times. The rearrangement joins TRBV6-2 or TRBV6-3 to TRBJ1-1; D may be TRBD1 (6 bases). V was clipped by 6 bases and J by 0 bases, with 20 bases between them. The germline V gene has CDR1 MNHEY and CDR2 SVGEGT. The CDR3 extends over 17 amino acids. CDR3 amino acids: CASSPITRGIMNTEAFF. DNA of the CDR3: TGTGCCAGCAGCCCTATTACCAGGGGTATAATGAACACTGAAGCTTTCTTT.

The chain uses TRBV10-1 and TRBJ2-5; 8 positions match TRBD2. V was pared by 4 bases and J by 3 bases, with 13 bases of the junction left unmatched. This CDR3 has 17 residues. Germline V gene data show CDR1 as WNHNN and CDR2 as SYGVQD (reference sequence). This chain's CDR3 is CASSAGGAGVDEETQYF. CDR3 bases: TGCGCCAGCAGTGCTGGTGGAGCGGGGGTGGATGAAGAGACCCAGTACTTC.

The CDR3 here is CASSIDPKRATYNEQFF. The CDR3 nucleotides read TGTGCCAGTAGTATAGATCCTAAGCGGGCAACCTACAATGAGCAGTTCTTC. The chain recombines TRBV19 with TRBJ2-1; possible D gene TRBD2, 6 bases. V was shortened by 0 bases and J by 2 bases, with 14 bases between the two germline ends. The CDR3 length is 17 residues. The germline V gene has CDR1 LNHDA and CDR2 SQIVND (reference sequence).

This clonotype was observed at least ten times. The rearrangement joins TRBV27 to TRBJ1-5; D gene unclear. This CDR3 is built from 14 residues. The V end was cut by 3 bases, the J end by 2 bases, with 8 bases between. Per germline, CDR1 MNHEY and CDR2 SMNVEV (reference sequence). As DNA, the CDR3 is TGTGCCAGCAGTTTCGGGGTTGGCAATCAGCCCCAGCATTTT. Its protein product is CASSFGVGNQPQHF.

This clonotype showed up many times. The chain links TRBV29-1 to TRBJ2-1, with a weak D call TRBD2 (5 bases). The V end was cut by 3 bases, the J end by 2 bases, with 11 bases between. Germline V gene data show CDR1 as SQVTM and CDR2 as ANQGSEA. There are 14 residues in the CDR3. CDR3 sequence (DNA): TGCAGCGTTGATCTGGAGGTAGCCTACAATGAGCAGTTCTTC. Translating gives CSVDLEVAYNEQFF.

Ten or more counts support this clonotype. The chain uses TRBV7-3 and TRBJ1-1; 7 bases are a match to TRBD1. CDR3 length: 14 amino acids. The J segment lost 5 bases and the V segment lost 0 bases, leaving 3 bases of the junction unmatched. The germline CDR1 and CDR2 sequences are SGHTA and FQGTGA. The CDR3, as DNA: TGTGCCAGCAGCTTAACGACAGGGAAAACTGAAGCTTTCTTT. It encodes CASSLTTGKTEAFF.

This clonotype has at least ten counts. The chain joins TRBV7-4 to TRBJ1-1; 8 nucleotides match TRBD1. Germline values: CDR1 SGHVT, CDR2 SQSDAQ. V dropped 5 bases and J dropped 1; count of bases not matched to a gene: 12. The CDR3 extends over 17 amino acids. In nucleotides, the CDR3 is TGTGCCAGCAGCCGACAGGGGTCTTCCCCCACGAACACTGAAGCTTTCTTT. Translating it yields CASSRQGSSPTNTEAFF.